This T cell receptor beta chain was found in a study of shared clonotypes between healthy human individuals. CDR3 length equals 14 residues. V gave up 3 bases and J gave up 4 bases; unmatched junction bases: 5. From germline, CDR1 is SNHLY and CDR2 FYNNEI. This table comes from immunoSEQ multiplex PCR, and its TCRdb copy is limited to in-frame clones, with some not included. Of under 1,100,000 clones detected, approximately 76% appear once; the ten largest clones hold 1.2% to 1.5%. J is TRBJ1-1 and V is TRBV2; 7 bases are a match to TRBD1. Specimen: memory CD4+ T cells sorted from blood. Described subset: CD45RA-negative fraction. This receptor was obtained from a young man in good health. The chain's CDR3 is CASSERGLGTEAFF. CDR3 DNA: TGTGCCAGCAGTGAGAGGGGGCTCGGCACTGAAGCTTTCTTT.